This section outlines one T cell receptor beta chain sequence together with its context. Its antigen is unidentified. The germline V gene has CDR1 SGHRS and CDR2 YFSETQ. V shed 0 bases and J 9 bases; nucleotides not matched to a gene: 3. CDR3 length: 15 amino acids. These data belong to a study of post-analysis software for immune sequencing data. The wider study: Included among the disease courses, which were recorded for the cohort, were relapsing-remitting, secondary progressive and progressive-relapsing multiple sclerosis. General study findings and limits: By F measure, strong co-clustering occurred among samples prepared in the same batch. Elevated frequency relative to controls characterized several TRBV segments in patients, TRBV5-6, TRBV5-1 and TRBV20-1 among them. When compared against controls, multiple sclerosis patients showed significantly lower normalized Chao1 diversity.

The TCR beta cDNA libraries carried unique molecular identifiers. T cells, about 0.85 to 11 million of them, yielded approximately 530,000 cDNA molecules. TCRdb recomputed calls from the PCR reads with MiXCR, one row per CDR3 protein. This table holds approximately 630,000 distinct CDR3 sequences, 55% to 60% found once. The chain employs TRBV5-1 and TRBJ2-1, with 13 bases that match TRBD2. Sample: blood. The TCR was taken from a girl under 10 years old with multiple sclerosis. The CDR3 DNA reads as TGCGCCAGCAGCTTGGAGACTAGCGGGGGGACTGAGCAGTTCTTC. This encodes CASSLETSGGTEQFF.